This entry lists 15 T cell receptor beta chains sequenced from one sample in a study of shared clonotypes between healthy human individuals. Some clones are missing from TCRdb's copy, which holds only in-frame ones; the method was immunoSEQ multiplex PCR. The sample contains about 450,000 clones, roughly three quarters of which appear only once. Sequences were obtained from PBMCs. The receptors stem from a woman aged 40 to 50 in good health. Some clones in this sample may be carry-over from other donors' samples.

This clone occurred many times. This chain joins TRBV7-3 and TRBJ2-1, with 8 bases lining up with TRBD2. With V trimmed by 5 bases and J by 7 bases, 13 bases remained unmatched. Germline V gene sequence: CDR1 SGHTA, CDR2 FQGTGA. CDR3 size: 16 residues. The CDR3 DNA sequence: TGTGCCAGCAGCCCCTCGGGACTAGGCGGACAGAATGAGCAGTTCTTC. Its protein product is CASSPSGLGGQNEQFF.

This chain joins TRBV2 and TRBJ2-1; D may match TRBD1 or TRBD2 (5 bases each). This CDR3 is built from 17 residues. CDR1 is SNHLY, CDR2 FYNNEI, per germline. The V and J ends lost 6 bases and 8 bases respectively, with 26 bases between them. DNA of the CDR3: TGTGCCAGCAGGATTTCCGGGACCCCCGGCCCAACCCATGAGCAGTTCTTC. Encoded protein: CASRISGTPGPTHEQFF.

The CDR3 bases are TGTGCCAGCAGTCCCTACAGTGGAAACGGGGAGCTGTTTTTT. Its protein is CASSPYSGNGELFF. This chain connects TRBV6-6 to TRBJ2-2; D not resolved. This CDR3 contains 14 residues. Germline CDR1 MNHNY, CDR2 SVGAGI (reference sequence). V was pared by 5 bases and J by 7 bases, with 14 bases between.

The chain links TRBV4-3 to TRBJ1-4; TRBD1 matches 8 bases. V dropped 1 base and J dropped 4; count of bases not matched to a gene: 14. From germline, CDR1 is LGHNA and CDR2 YSLEER. CDR3 length: 19 residues. The CDR3 loop reads CASSQVVKRWGQDNEKLFF. The CDR3, as DNA: TGCGCCAGCAGCCAAGTCGTTAAGAGGTGGGGACAGGATAATGAAAAACTGTTTTTT.

This sequence joins TRBV5-1 and TRBJ2-5; D gene uncertain. The CDR3 is 12 amino acids. Germline assignment: CDR1 SGHRS and CDR2 YFSETQ. Trimming stripped 4 bases from V and 5 bases from J, with 9 bases between. DNA of the CDR3: TGCGCCAGCAGCGTTAGCAGTGAGACCCAGTACTTC. Its protein is CASSVSSETQYF.

V usage is TRBV10-3 and J usage is TRBJ2-2; D may be TRBD1 or TRBD2 (6 bases each). Trimming cost V 3 bases and J 4 bases, with 9 bases left between them. Per the germline V gene, CDR1 is ENHRY and CDR2 is SYGVKD. The CDR3 loop spans 14 amino acids. CDR3 sequence reads: CAISEQGGTGELFF. The CDR3, as DNA: TGTGCCATCAGTGAACAGGGAGGCACCGGGGAGCTGTTTTTT.

The genes are TRBV18 and TRBJ2-1; tentatively, D is TRBD2 (6 bases). The germline V gene has CDR1 KGHSH and CDR2 LQKENI. This CDR3 has 13 residues. V gave up 3 bases and J gave up 8 bases, with 11 bases separating them. CDR3 region: CASSPTGGDEQFF. The CDR3 coding sequence is TGTGCCAGCTCACCGACCGGGGGAGATGAGCAGTTCTTC. The full variable domain, with the rest looked up from reference TRBV18 and TRBJ2-1, is NAGVMQNPRHLVRRRGQEARLRCSPMKGHSHVYWYRQLPEEGLKFMVYLQKENIIDESGMPKERFSAEFPKEGPSILRIQQVVRGDSAAYFCASSPTGGDEQFFGPGTRLTVL.

The CDR3 DNA reads TGTGCCAGCAGCCAACCCGGGGGCGGTAATGAAAAACTGTTTTTT. Protein sequence: CASSQPGGGNEKLFF. This sequence joins TRBV4-2 and TRBJ1-4, with D maybe TRBD1 (6 bases). V lost 2 bases and J 4 bases, leaving 11 bases between the germline ends. The CDR3 is 15 residues long. CDR1 LGHNA and CDR2 YNFKEQ come from the germline V gene.

J is TRBJ2-7 and V is TRBV4-1, with a tentative D call TRBD1 (5 bases). The CDR3 runs 14 residues. Trimming stripped 0 bases from V and 7 bases from J, with 13 bases between. Germline V lookup: CDR1 MGHRA, CDR2 YSYEKL. CDR3 DNA sequence: TGCGCCAGCAGCCAAGATCAGACAGCCAGGGAGCAGTACTTC. Amino acids: CASSQDQTAREQYF.

The chain is built from TRBV30 and TRBJ2-5; TRBD2 agrees at 13 bases. The CDR3 totals 13 residues. The germline CDR1 and CDR2 sequences are GTSNPN and SVGIG (reference sequence). J gave up 5 bases and V 5 bases, and 2 bases lay outside the gene matches. CDR3 amino acids: CAWGTSGTETQYF. The CDR3 DNA follows: TGTGCCTGGGGGACTAGCGGGACTGAGACCCAGTACTTC. Using reference TRBV30 and TRBJ2-5 for the parts outside the CDR3, the full variable domain is SQTIHQWPATLVQPVGSPLSLECTVEGTSNPNLYWYRQAAGRGLQLLFYSVGIGQISSEVPQNLSASRPQDRQFILSSKKLLLSDSGFYLCAWGTSGTETQYFGPGTRLLVL.

J is TRBJ1-1 and V is TRBV7-2; TRBD1 is a possible D gene (6 bases). Germline V CDR1 and CDR2: SGHTA, FQGNSA. Between the trimmed V and J ends, which lost 2 bases and 4 bases, there was a span of 11 bases. This CDR3 has 14 residues. CDR3 nucleotide sequence: TGTGCCAGCAGCTTAACGGGGGGCGTCACTGAAGCTTTCTTT. Translated: CASSLTGGVTEAFF.

V gene TRBV5-4 combines with J gene TRBJ1-4; D gene ambiguous. Germline V gene sequence: CDR1 SGHNT, CDR2 YYREEE (reference sequence). V lost 3 bases and J lost 8, with 11 bases in between. The CDR3 totals 13 residues. The CDR3 loop reads CASSSDQREKLFF. Written as DNA, the CDR3 is TGTGCCAGCAGCTCGGACCAACGGGAAAAACTGTTTTTT. Full variable domain (missing parts from reference TRBV5-4 and TRBJ1-4): ETGVTQSPTHLIKTRGQQVTLRCSSQSGHNTVSWYQQALGQGPQFIFQYYREEENGRGNFPPRFSGLQFPNYSSELNVNALELDDSALYLCASSSDQREKLFFGSGTQLSVL.

The chain combines TRBV28 with TRBJ1-5, with 9 bases identical to TRBD1. This CDR3 has 17 amino acids. The trim removed 2 bases at V and 6 bases at J, leaving 11 bases unmatched. The germline V gene encodes CDR1 MDHEN and CDR2 SYDVKM. The CDR3: CASSLRRDDRGAQPQHF. As DNA, the CDR3 is TGTGCCAGCAGTTTAAGGCGGGATGACAGGGGGGCTCAGCCCCAGCATTTT.

J is TRBJ1-5 and V is TRBV19; no firm D call. Germline assignment: CDR1 LNHDA and CDR2 SQIVND (reference sequence). Trimming cost V 1 base and J 3 bases, with 4 bases left between them. The CDR3 consists of 13 residues. The CDR3 is CASSIGVNQPQHF. The CDR3 nucleotides are TGTGCCAGTAGTATAGGGGTCAATCAGCCCCAGCATTTT.

CDR3 protein: CASSAGRDNEQFF. The CDR3, as DNA: TGTGCCAGCAGCGCCGGGAGGGACAATGAGCAGTTCTTC. The chain links TRBV2 to TRBJ2-1; 8 positions match TRBD2. CDR3 length: 13 amino acids. V shed 6 bases and J 5 bases; nucleotides not matched to a gene: 3. CDR1 is SNHLY, CDR2 FYNNEI, per germline.